A selection of T cell receptor beta chains follows, all from one sample in a study of blood T cell repertoires in COVID-19. TCRdb keeps only in-frame clones here, not all; method: immunoSEQ multiplex PCR. The sample lists under 200,000 clones; less than 90% were seen once. Source material: peripheral blood. The origin of the receptors is a man between 18 and 29 years old with active or convalescent COVID-19. Both conserved end residues are part of each CDR3. Fields, in order: clone size, J gene, V gene, D gene, CDR3 protein. A D gene is named only where the DNA matches it firmly. Clone size is given for some rows only: seen once, a few or many times, or a class if the clone is expanded.

few TRBJ2-1 TRBV19 TRBD2 CASSIEREGGEQFF
once TRBJ2-1 TRBV18 - CASSPHPGAEQFF
- TRBJ2-7 TRBV28 TRBD2 CASKPTSRGRGYSYEQYF
- TRBJ1-5 TRBV6-5 - CASRDSAIPNQPQHF
- TRBJ1-4 TRBV6-5 - CASSPQGLTNEKLFF
- TRBJ2-5 TRBV15 TRBD1 CATSRGGQGVTQYF
- TRBJ2-1 TRBV6-6 TRBD1 CASSRTGTGEAYNEQFF
- TRBJ1-2 TRBV7-6 - CASSLAREDMGGYTF
- TRBJ2-5 TRBV28 - CASSLRGLQETQYF
- TRBJ1-2 TRBV5-4 - CASSPGAGGYGYTF
- TRBJ2-5 TRBV10-3 - CAISGLSGGSETQYF
- TRBJ2-3 TRBV7-6 TRBD2 CASSLGAGGPDTQYF
- TRBJ2-7 TRBV2 TRBD1 CASSGQGIYEQYF
- TRBJ2-5 TRBV25-1 - CASSPRYRDGKEETQYF
once TRBJ2-3 TRBV7-2 TRBD2 CASSLAYTSGRNTQYF
- TRBJ2-3 TRBV3-1/TRBV3-2 - CASSQERFGGGTDTQYF
- TRBJ1-1 TRBV10-1 - CASRPRTADSAKTFF
- TRBJ1-1 TRBV5-1 TRBD1 CASSFGRGSTEAFF
- TRBJ2-1 TRBV7-7 TRBD2 CASSLGRASQNEQFF
- TRBJ2-1 TRBV4-2 TRBD2 CASSLFHGLAGVGEQFF
- TRBJ2-7 TRBV18 TRBD1 CASSPRDRSDEQYF
- TRBJ2-5 TRBV25-1 TRBD1 CASTGQGAQYF
once TRBJ1-5 TRBV7-2 - CASSYPPRAQHF
- TRBJ2-2 TRBV7-8 - CASSSGRGGATGELFF
few TRBJ2-2 TRBV10-2 - CASRSGQANTGELFF
- TRBJ2-1 TRBV2 - CASSERSEQFF
- TRBJ2-6 TRBV5-4 - CASSFYGSGANVLTF
- TRBJ2-4 TRBV5-4 TRBD1 CASSPPGTGNIIQYF
- TRBJ1-2 TRBV5-6 - CASSLAKGLGYTF
- TRBJ1-1 TRBV7-8 TRBD1 CASSLGGQGKRTTEAFF
- TRBJ1-1 TRBV7-9 TRBD1 CASSSPGGSRVTEAFF
few TRBJ2-5 TRBV7-2 - CAGGTSSSQETQYF
- TRBJ1-4 TRBV28 TRBD1 CASSSPGQPNEKLFF
- TRBJ1-2 TRBV7-9 - CASSLSRIPSNYGYTF
- TRBJ2-2 TRBV19 - CASSPRGFTQTGELFF
- TRBJ1-1 TRBV18 - CASSYFPEPEAFF
- TRBJ2-6 TRBV3-1/TRBV3-2 TRBD1 CASSQGGGVAGANVLTF
- TRBJ1-1 TRBV11-2 TRBD1 CASSLGQGPVNTEAFF
- TRBJ1-1 TRBV10-2 - CASSESVRDTEAFF
- TRBJ1-2 TRBV5-6 - CASSLVGVGYGYTF
- TRBJ2-5 TRBV6-2/TRBV6-3 - CASSYGALYQETQYF
- TRBJ1-3 TRBV13 - CASSSPGREAGNTIYF
- TRBJ2-6 TRBV6-5 - CATAANLGLTF
once TRBJ2-7 TRBV6-5 TRBD1 CASRRGQGGRYEQYF
- TRBJ2-7 TRBV29-1 - CSVEEQYKSEQYF
- TRBJ2-5 TRBV5-8 TRBD2 CASSSTSGGGGETQYF
- TRBJ2-4 TRBV14 TRBD1 CASSQDWGQGMADIQYF
few TRBJ2-1 TRBV7-9 TRBD1 CASSAGQGNEQFF
- TRBJ1-5 TRBV15 - CATSRDVEQSQPQHF
- TRBJ2-1 TRBV6-2/TRBV6-3 - CASTPGDYLSSYNEQFF
few TRBJ2-5 TRBV5-8 - CASSLAPTGVEETQYF
once TRBJ1-6 TRBV7-8 - CASSPSWSWIDSPLHF
many TRBJ2-5 TRBV7-8 - CASSEGLNGQETQYF